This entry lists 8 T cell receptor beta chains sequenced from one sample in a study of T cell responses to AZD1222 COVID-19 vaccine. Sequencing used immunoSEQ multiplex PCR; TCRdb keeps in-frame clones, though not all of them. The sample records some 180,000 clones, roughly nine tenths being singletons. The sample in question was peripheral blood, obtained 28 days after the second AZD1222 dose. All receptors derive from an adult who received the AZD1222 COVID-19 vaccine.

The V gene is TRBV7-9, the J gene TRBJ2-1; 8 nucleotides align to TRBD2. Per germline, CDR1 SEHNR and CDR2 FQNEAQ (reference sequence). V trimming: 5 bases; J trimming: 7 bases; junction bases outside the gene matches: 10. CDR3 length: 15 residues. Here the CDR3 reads CASSPLASGRNEQFF. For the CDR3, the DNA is TGTGCCAGCAGCCCTTTGGCTAGCGGGCGAAATGAGCAGTTCTTC.

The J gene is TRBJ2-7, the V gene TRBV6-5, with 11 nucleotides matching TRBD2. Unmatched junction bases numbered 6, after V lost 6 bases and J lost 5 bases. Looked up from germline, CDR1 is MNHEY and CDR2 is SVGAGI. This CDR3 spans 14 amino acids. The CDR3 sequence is CASRMTSGTNEQYF. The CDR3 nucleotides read TGTGCCAGCAGAATGACTAGCGGGACCAACGAGCAGTACTTC.

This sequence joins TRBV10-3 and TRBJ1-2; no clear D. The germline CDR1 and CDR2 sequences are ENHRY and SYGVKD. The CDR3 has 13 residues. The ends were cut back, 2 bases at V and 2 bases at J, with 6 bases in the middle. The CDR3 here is CAISEDPNYGYTF. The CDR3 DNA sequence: TGTGCCATCAGTGAGGACCCCAACTATGGCTACACCTTC.

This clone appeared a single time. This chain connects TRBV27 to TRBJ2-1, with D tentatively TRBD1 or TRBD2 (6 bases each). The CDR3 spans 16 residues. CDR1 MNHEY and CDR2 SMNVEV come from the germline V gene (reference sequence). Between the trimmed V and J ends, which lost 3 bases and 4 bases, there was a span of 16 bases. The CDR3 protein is CASSFLGGTNYNEQFF. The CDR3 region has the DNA TGTGCCAGCAGTTTCCTTGGGGGGACAAATTACAATGAGCAGTTCTTC.

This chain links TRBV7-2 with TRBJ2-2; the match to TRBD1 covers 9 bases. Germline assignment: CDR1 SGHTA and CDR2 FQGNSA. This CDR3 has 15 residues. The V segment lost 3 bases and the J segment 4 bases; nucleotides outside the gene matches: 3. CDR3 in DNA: TGTGCCAGCAGCTTCGGACAGGGGTTCACCGGGGAGCTGTTTTTT. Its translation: CASSFGQGFTGELFF. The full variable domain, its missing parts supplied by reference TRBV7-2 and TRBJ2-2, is GAGVSQSPSNKVTEKGKDVELRCDPISGHTALYWYRQSLGQGLEFLIYFQGNSAPDKSGLPSDRFSAERTGGSVSTLTIQRTQQEDSAVYLCASSFGQGFTGELFFGEGSRLTVL.

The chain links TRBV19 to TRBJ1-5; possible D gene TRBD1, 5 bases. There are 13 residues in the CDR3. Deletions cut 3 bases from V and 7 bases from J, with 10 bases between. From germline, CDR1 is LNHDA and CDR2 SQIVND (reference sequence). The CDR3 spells CASSIRGEQPQHF. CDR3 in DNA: TGTGCCAGTAGTATCCGGGGGGAGCAGCCCCAGCATTTT.

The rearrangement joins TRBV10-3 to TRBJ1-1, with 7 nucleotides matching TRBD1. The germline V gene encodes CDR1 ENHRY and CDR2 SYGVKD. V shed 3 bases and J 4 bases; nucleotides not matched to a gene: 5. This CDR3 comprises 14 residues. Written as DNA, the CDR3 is TGTGCCATCAGTGACCGGACAGGTCGCACTGAAGCTTTCTTT. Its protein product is CAISDRTGRTEAFF.

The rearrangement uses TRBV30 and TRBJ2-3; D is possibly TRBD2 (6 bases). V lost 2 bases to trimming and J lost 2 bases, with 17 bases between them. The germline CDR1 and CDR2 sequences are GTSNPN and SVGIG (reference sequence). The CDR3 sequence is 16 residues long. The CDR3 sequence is CAWSNLGGLYTDTQYF. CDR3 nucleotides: TGTGCCTGGAGTAATTTGGGAGGACTCTACACAGATACGCAGTATTTT.